This entry is about one T cell receptor beta chain. Its specificity is unknown. Generated by immunoSEQ multiplex PCR, the TCRdb table keeps only in-frame clones and is missing some. The table includes 50,000 or so clones, less than 90% detected once. The source of the sample is a study of OX40 agonist ivuxolimab in advanced cancers. General study findings and limits: The study observed clonal expansion of CD4+ and CD8+ blood T cells by week 6 at 0.1 to 3.0 mg/kg.

The sample here was CD4+ or CD8+ T cells sorted from blood, taken in a trial of the OX40 agonist ivuxolimab. The clonotype was recovered from an adult with an advanced solid tumor such as melanoma, head and neck, liver or kidney cancer.

CDR3 nucleotides: TGTGCCAGCTCCCCAGGGGAAAACATTCAGTACTTC. The encoded protein is CASSPGENIQYF. The rearrangement uses TRBV18 and TRBJ2-4, with D possibly matching TRBD1 (6 bases). Trimming cost V 6 bases and J 5 bases, with 8 bases left between them. In germline, CDR1 is KGHSH, CDR2 LQKENI. The CDR3 sequence is 12 residues long. The full variable domain, with the rest looked up from reference TRBV18 and TRBJ2-4, is NAGVMQNPRHLVRRRGQEARLRCSPMKGHSHVYWYRQLPEEGLKFMVYLQKENIIDESGMPKERFSAEFPKEGPSILRIQQVVRGDSAAYFCASSPGENIQYFGAGTRLSVL.